The 2 T cell receptor beta chains below all came from one sample that was sequenced in a study of glioma-infiltrating T cells after dendritic cell vaccination. The time point: after dendritic cell vaccination, including at tumor progression/relapse. Profiling relied on immunoSEQ multiplex PCR, and the TCRdb table lists in-frame clones only, not all of them. In the table there are tens of thousands of clones, less than 90% of which are singletons. Sample: blood, taken after dendritic cell vaccination. The receptors derive from a human donor with glioblastoma.

This chain connects TRBV6-5 to TRBJ1-4, with 7 bases matching TRBD1. The V gene end was trimmed by 5 bases and the J gene end by 4 bases; junction bases not matched to a gene: 4. There are 14 residues in the CDR3. Germline loops: CDR1 MNHEY, CDR2 SVGAGI. CDR3 coding DNA: TGTGCCAGCAGTCTCGGGACAGTTAATGAAAAACTGTTTTTT. Translation gives CASSLGTVNEKLFF.

The J gene is TRBJ2-7, the V gene TRBV10-3; weak D call: TRBD1 (6 bases). This CDR3 has 12 amino acids. V was cut by 6 bases and J by 4 bases, with 10 bases left in between. CDR1 is ENHRY and CDR2 is SYGVKD in the germline V gene. In DNA, the CDR3 is TGTGCCATCAGGGTAACAGGGTACGAGCAGTACTTC. Translating it yields CAIRVTGYEQYF.